A selection of T cell receptor beta chains follows, all from one sample in a study of blood T cells in healthy people across ages. TCRdb itself ran the 5' RACE reads through MiXCR, one entry per CDR3 protein. The table has hundreds of thousands of distinct CDR3 sequences, roughly three fifths seen once. The sequencing sample was made of blood. The receptors shown here come from a man between 60 and 75 years old in good health. The CDR3 runs from the conserved cysteine through the conserved F or W. A D gene is named only where the DNA matches it firmly. Clone size is stated in some rows and not others, as once, few, many or a class when expanded.

clone_size d_call j_call cdr3_length v_call cdr3_nt cdr3_aa
- - TRBJ1-2 10 TRBV29-1 TGCGCAGTCGGCACCCTGGGCTACACCTTC CAVGTLGYTF
- TRBD1 TRBJ2-5 13 TRBV29-1 TGCAGCGTTGAGGCGGACAGGGAGGAGACCCAGTACTTC CSVEADREETQYF
- TRBD1 TRBJ1-1 15 TRBV20-1 TGCAGTGCTAGAGGGCAACAGGGGATAGGGACTGAAGCTTTCTTT CSARGQQGIGTEAFF
few - TRBJ2-5 19 TRBV21-1 TGTGCCAGCAGCAATCATCGGAGGACTCTCCTCCAGGACAGAGAGACCCAGTACTTC CASSNHRRTLLQDRETQYF
- - TRBJ2-5 18 TRBV7-9 TGTGCCAGCAGCCACCAGGTTGGGGGGTCGTACTTGGGAGAGACCCAGTACTTC CASSHQVGGSYLGETQYF
- TRBD2 TRBJ2-6 19 TRBV4-3 TGCGCCAGCAGCCAAGATGGGCCTAGCGGTAGCTCTGGGGCCAACGTCCTGACTTTC CASSQDGPSGSSGANVLTF
- TRBD1 TRBJ2-3 14 TRBV3-1 TGTGCCAGCAGCCAAGGGACAGGGGGCCATACGCAGTATTTT CASSQGTGGHTQYF
- TRBD2 TRBJ2-3 17 TRBV6-6 TGTGCCAGCAGTTACTCGCTAGCGGGGTGGGGCACAGATACGCAGTATTTT CASSYSLAGWGTDTQYF
few - TRBJ2-1 15 TRBV6-6 TGTGCCAGCAGCCTCCGGGGACCCTCCTACAATGAGCAGTTCTTC CASSLRGPSYNEQFF
- TRBD2 TRBJ2-1 16 TRBV5-1 TGCGCCAGCAGCACACACCGGGCGCCGGGGGGCAATGAGCAGTTCTTC CASSTHRAPGGNEQFF
- TRBD2 TRBJ2-7 16 TRBV9 TGTGCCAACAGCCCGCAGACTAGCGGGGGGGCCTACGAGCAGTACTTC CANSPQTSGGAYEQYF
few - TRBJ2-7 14 TRBV7-9 TGTGCCAGCAGCTTAGCGGTCGTACCCTACGAGCAGTACTTC CASSLAVVPYEQYF
- - TRBJ2-7 15 TRBV20-1 TGCAGTGCTAACCAAAAGGCTAGCGTGACCTACGAGCAGTACTTC CSANQKASVTYEQYF
- TRBD2 TRBJ2-1 16 TRBV20-1 TGCAGTGCTAGAGATAGCGGGCGGGGGACTTACAATGAGCAGTTCTTC CSARDSGRGTYNEQFF
- - TRBJ1-1 12 TRBV6-5 TGTGCCAGCAGTAGAACGACCACTGAAGCTTTCTTT CASSRTTTEAFF
- - TRBJ2-7 15 TRBV10-3 TGTGCCATCAGTGCGGGTTCTCCACAAAACTACGAGCAGTACTTC CAISAGSPQNYEQYF
- - TRBJ2-3 16 TRBV11-3 TGTGCCAGCAGCCGAGCACAGCGCATGAGGACAGATACGCAGTATTTT CASSRAQRMRTDTQYF
few - TRBJ2-3 13 TRBV29-1 TGCAGCGTTGGAGAGATGGCCACAGATACGCAGTATTTT CSVGEMATDTQYF
few - TRBJ2-1 12 TRBV20-1 TGCAGTGCTAGTGTGGGGAACAATGAGCAGTTCTTC CSASVGNNEQFF
- - TRBJ2-1 13 TRBV10-3 TGTGCCATCAGTGTCGGGGTGGCGAATGAGCAGTTCTTC CAISVGVANEQFF
many TRBD1 TRBJ1-1 16 TRBV12-3/TRBV12-4 TGTGCCAGCAGCATAGGGGACAGGGGCGGAAACACTGAAGCTTTCTTT CASSIGDRGGNTEAFF
- - TRBJ2-7 12 TRBV20-1 TGCAGTGCACCCCTTCAGGGTAACGAGCAGTACTTC CSAPLQGNEQYF